This TCR beta chain was documented in a study of blood T cell repertoires in COVID-19 (dated by TCRdb to about 2020). Notes on the research overall: The collaborator samples originated in the United States, Italy and Spain and spanned the acute and convalescent phases of COVID-19. The prospective study material was composed of cDNA or gDNA derived from T cells, B-cell-depleted T cells, or PBMCs. The dataset comprised deeply sampled blood TCRbeta repertoires from subjects exposed to, actively infected with, or recovered from COVID-19. The repertoires were released in a freely available public database meant as a resource for research on the immune response to SARS-CoV-2. The samples were drawn from two sources: the first 160 participants of the ongoing ImmuneRACE study, and some 1,300 subjects contributed by 6 global collaborators. Sample metadata almost always included a de-identified subject ID, COVID-19 status, age in years and sex. HLA class I and class II types, where available, came from metadata supplied by the sample provider rather than from assay-based typing. Broader findings and caveats from the paper: The quantity of clinical and demographic metadata differed by source and by participant and was supplied without curation.

There are 12 amino acids in the CDR3, from cysteine to phenylalanine inclusive. The DNA shown is the 36-base CDR3, in frame from base 1. Looking up the germline V gene yields CDR1 SNHLY and CDR2 FYNNEI. Trimming accounts for 8 bases at V and 2 bases at J, while the number of junction bases matched to no gene is 3. One collaborating source in Seattle enrolled patients while the patients were actively infected and followed the patients over time throughout the course of disease. Whole blood was collected in K2EDTA tubes by collaborating institutions according to the institutions' own protocols. For TCRbeta analysis, collaborators shipped samples as frozen whole blood, isolated PBMCs, or DNA extracted from either of those sample types. TCRbeta CDR3 regions were amplified from genomic DNA using the immunoSEQ Assay, a bias-controlled multiplex PCR. The paper's processing steps were these. The number of nucleated cells in each sample was estimated from the amplification of reference gene primers within the assay. To quantify the absolute abundance of each unique TCRbeta CDR3 rearrangement, sequence reads were collapsed and filtered. For each sample, productive Simpson clonality was calculated as the square root of Simpson's diversity index across productive rearrangements. Entries here come from immuneACCESS through TCRdb and include only in-frame sequences with V and J called. Some clones fail to appear in such tables; in the studies checked, an unresolved V gene covers under half of the shortfall, and the cause of the remainder is unknown. That table supplies the V and J calls and clone size; D and trimming were determined from the DNA. In all, the sample holds 250,000 to 350,000 clones, and 88% of those were seen once. The top ten hold around 11% of the sample.

As to this clone: It has no known antigen specificity. Base-call qualities are not available, and no considerably larger clone is one nucleotide away.

The TCR originated in a woman aged 25 to 39 with COVID-19, enrolled during active disease. Here the chain combines TRBV2 and TRBJ2-7; 7 bases in the middle match TRBD1. Sequences were obtained from peripheral blood. CDR3 region: CASQGVPYEQYF. The DNA sequence follows: TGTGCCAGCCAGGGGGTACCCTACGAGCAGTACTTC. Joined to the reference TRBV2 and TRBJ2-7 proteins, this CDR3 gives the full variable domain: EPEVTQTPSHQVTQMGQEVILRCVPISNHLYFYWYRQILGQKVEFLVSFYNNEISEKSEIFDDQFSVERPDGSNFTLKIRSTKLEDSAMYFCASQGVPYEQYFGPGTRLTVT.